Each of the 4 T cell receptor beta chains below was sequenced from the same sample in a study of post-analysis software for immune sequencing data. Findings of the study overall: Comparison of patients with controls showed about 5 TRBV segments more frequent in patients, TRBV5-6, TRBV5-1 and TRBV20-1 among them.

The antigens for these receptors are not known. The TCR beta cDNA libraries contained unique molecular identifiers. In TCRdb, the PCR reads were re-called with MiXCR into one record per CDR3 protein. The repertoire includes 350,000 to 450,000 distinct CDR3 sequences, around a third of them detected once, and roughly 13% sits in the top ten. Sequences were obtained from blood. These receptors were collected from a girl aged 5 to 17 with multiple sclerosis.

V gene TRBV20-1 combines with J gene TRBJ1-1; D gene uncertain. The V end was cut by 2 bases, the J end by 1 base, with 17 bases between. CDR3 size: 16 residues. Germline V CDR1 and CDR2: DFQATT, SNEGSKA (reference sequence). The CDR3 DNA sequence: TGCAGTGCTAGAACCCTGGGAGGGCGGTCGAACACTGAAGCTTTCTTT. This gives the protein CSARTLGGRSNTEAFF.

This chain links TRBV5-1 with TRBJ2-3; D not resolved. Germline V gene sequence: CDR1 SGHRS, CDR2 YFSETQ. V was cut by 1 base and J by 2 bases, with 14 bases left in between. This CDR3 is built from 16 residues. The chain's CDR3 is CASSLFSITITDTQYF. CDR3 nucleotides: TGCGCCAGCAGCTTGTTTTCCATCACCATCACAGATACGCAGTATTTT.

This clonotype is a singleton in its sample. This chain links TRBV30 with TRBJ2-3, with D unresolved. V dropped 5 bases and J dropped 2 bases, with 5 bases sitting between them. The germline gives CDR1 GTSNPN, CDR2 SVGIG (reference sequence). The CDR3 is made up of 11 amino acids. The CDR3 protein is CAWWTTDTQYF. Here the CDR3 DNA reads TGTGCCTGGTGGACCACAGATACGCAGTATTTT.

The CDR3, as DNA: TGTGCCACCAGTGGGGGTAGCGGGACCCATTACAATGAGCAGTTCTTC. This encodes CATSGGSGTHYNEQFF. This chain joins TRBV24-1 and TRBJ2-1; 8 bases are shared with TRBD2. The V and J ends lost 5 bases and 4 bases, in that order; junction bases with no gene match: 9. Germline V lookup: CDR1 KGHDR, CDR2 SFDVKD. The CDR3 consists of 16 residues.